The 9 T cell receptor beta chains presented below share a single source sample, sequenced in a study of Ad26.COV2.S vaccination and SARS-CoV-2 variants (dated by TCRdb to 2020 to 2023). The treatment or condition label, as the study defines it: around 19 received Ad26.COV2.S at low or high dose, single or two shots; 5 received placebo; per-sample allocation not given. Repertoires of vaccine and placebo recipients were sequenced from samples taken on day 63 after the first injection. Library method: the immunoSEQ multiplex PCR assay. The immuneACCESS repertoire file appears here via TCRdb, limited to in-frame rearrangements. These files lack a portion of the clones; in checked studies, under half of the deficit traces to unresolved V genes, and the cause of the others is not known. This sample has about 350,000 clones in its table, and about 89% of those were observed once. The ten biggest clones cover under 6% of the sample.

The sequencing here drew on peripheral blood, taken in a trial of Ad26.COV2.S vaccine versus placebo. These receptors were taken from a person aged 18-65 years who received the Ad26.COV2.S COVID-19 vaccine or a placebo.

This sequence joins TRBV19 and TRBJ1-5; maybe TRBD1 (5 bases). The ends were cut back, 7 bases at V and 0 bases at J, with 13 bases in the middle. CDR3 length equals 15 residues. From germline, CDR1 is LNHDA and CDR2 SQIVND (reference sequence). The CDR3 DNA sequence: TGTGCCAGTACCCCGACGGGGCTTAGCAATCAGCCCCAGCATTTT. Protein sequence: CASTPTGLSNQPQHF.

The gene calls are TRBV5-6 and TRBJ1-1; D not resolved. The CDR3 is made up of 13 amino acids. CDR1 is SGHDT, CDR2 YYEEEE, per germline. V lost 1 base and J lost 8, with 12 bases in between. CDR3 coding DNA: TGTGCCAGCAGCTTGCCCCTCCTTGAAGAAGCTTTCTTT. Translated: CASSLPLLEEAFF.

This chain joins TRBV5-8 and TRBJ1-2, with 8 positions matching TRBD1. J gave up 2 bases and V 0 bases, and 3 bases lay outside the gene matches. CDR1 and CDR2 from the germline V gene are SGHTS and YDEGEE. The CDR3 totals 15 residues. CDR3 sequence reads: CASSLEGTGNYGYTF. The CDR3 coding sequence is TGTGCCAGCAGCTTGGAAGGGACAGGCAACTATGGCTACACCTTC.

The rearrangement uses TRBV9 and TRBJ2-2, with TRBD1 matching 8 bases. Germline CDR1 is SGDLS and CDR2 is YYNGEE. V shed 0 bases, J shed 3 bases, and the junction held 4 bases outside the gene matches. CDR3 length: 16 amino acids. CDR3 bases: TGTGCCAGCAGCGTAGACCCACAGGGGGACACCGGGGAGCTGTTTTTT. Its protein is CASSVDPQGDTGELFF.

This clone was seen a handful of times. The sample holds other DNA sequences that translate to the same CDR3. In DNA, the CDR3 is TGTGCCAGCAGCTCCGGGAATCAGCCCCAGCATTTT. This gives the protein CASSSGNQPQHF. The chain recombines TRBV28 with TRBJ1-5; unclear D gene. The length of the CDR3 is 12 residues. The germline V and J ends were trimmed by 6 bases and 4 bases, with 7 bases remaining between them. CDR1 is MDHEN, CDR2 SYDVKM, per germline.

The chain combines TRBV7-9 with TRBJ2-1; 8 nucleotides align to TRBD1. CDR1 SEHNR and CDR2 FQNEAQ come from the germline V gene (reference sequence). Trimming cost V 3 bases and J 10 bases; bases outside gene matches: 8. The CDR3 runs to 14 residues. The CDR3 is CASSFGTGRREQFF. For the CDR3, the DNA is TGTGCCAGCAGCTTCGGGACAGGCCGAAGAGAGCAGTTCTTC.

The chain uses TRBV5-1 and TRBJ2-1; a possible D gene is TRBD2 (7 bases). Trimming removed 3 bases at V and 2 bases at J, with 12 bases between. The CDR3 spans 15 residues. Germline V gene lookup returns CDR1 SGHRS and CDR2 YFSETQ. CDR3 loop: CASSWGAGAYNEQFF. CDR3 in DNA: TGCGCCAGCAGCTGGGGGGCGGGGGCCTACAATGAGCAGTTCTTC.

The DNA for the CDR3 is TGTGCCAGCAGCTTAGCTGCGCTACGGGACAGTACCTACGAGCAGTACTTC. Its protein is CASSLAALRDSTYEQYF. This chain joins TRBV7-9 and TRBJ2-7; 7 nucleotides align to TRBD1. The V gene end was trimmed by 0 bases and the J gene end by 2 bases; junction bases not matched to a gene: 10. The CDR3 is 17 amino acids. Looked up from germline, CDR1 is SEHNR and CDR2 is FQNEAQ (reference sequence).

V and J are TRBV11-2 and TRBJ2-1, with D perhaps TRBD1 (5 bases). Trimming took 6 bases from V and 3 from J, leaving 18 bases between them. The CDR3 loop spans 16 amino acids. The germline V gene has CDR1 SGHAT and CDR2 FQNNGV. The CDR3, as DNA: TGTGCCAGCAGATCATGGGGCAGGGTTGGCTACAATGAGCAGTTCTTC. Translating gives CASRSWGRVGYNEQFF.